This T cell receptor (beta chain) originates from a study of T cells in Graves' hyperthyroidism and ophthalmopathy. TCR beta CDR3 sequences were amplified from RNA transcripts. HTBI primers drove first-round RT-PCR of the TCR CDR3. Each CDR3 protein gets one entry after TCRdb re-called the multiplex PCR reads with MiXCR. The sample consists of 250,000 to 300,000 distinct CDR3 sequences, 13% to 15% of them appearing once. The V gene lost 2 bases and the J gene lost 5 bases, with 7 bases spanning the gap. The CDR3 totals 13 residues. In germline, CDR1 is SGHRS, CDR2 YFSETQ. A remark on this clonotype: Its antigen is not known.

Study observations and caveats: For ophthalmopathy, model prediction preceded onset by a median 6.5 months. Blood shared most expanded thyroid clonotypes above 0.001.

The study enrolled patients aged 18 to 65 with newly diagnosed hyperthyroidism of under 2 months' duration. Blood from later-ophthalmopathy patients was taken at first hyperthyroidism diagnosis. The material sequenced was blood. This chain uses TRBV5-1 with TRBJ2-2, with D unresolved. The receptor was derived from a woman aged 40 to 50 with Graves' hyperthyroidism that later progressed to Graves' ophthalmopathy. CDR3 nucleotide sequence: TGCGCCAGCAGCTTTACCGTTACCGGGGAGCTGTTTTTT. Translating it yields CASSFTVTGELFF.